This is a list of T cell receptor beta chains from one sample in a study of blood T cell repertoires in COVID-19. Generated by immunoSEQ multiplex PCR, the TCRdb table keeps only in-frame clones and is missing some. The repertoire holds approximately 290,000 clones, with just under 90% as singletons. The sample was peripheral blood. The receptors derive from a woman aged 25 to 39 with COVID-19, enrolled during active disease. The CDR3 runs from the conserved cysteine through the conserved F or W.

>16|TRBV19
CASSMTGNSFQETQYF
>14|TRBV2
CASSVSSGNNEQFF
>13|TRBV29-1
CSVGTGMNQPQHF
>13|TRBV6-6
CASKRGENTEAFF
>13|TRBV5-4
CASSPGQGPRAFF
>16|TRBV3-1/TRBV3-2
CASSPDPLDRGNIQYF
>14|TRBV5-1
CASSLGRGREKLFF
>12|TRBV19
CASSIGGNGYTF
>13|TRBV6-5
CASRGTAQETQYF
>13|TRBV5-6
CATNRGGPDTQYF
>15|TRBV5-4
CASSPGTVLGTEAFF
>18|TRBV5-1
CASSLSPRVGGVNEKLFF
>15|TRBV6-5
CASSLRRGTWQPQHF
>13|TRBV19
CASSIVTGGLYTF
>14|TRBV11-2
CASSSRGSGNEQFF
>14|TRBV6-2/TRBV6-3
CASSYRQTPYEQYF
>14|TRBV5-4
CASSFGGHDEKLFF
>13|TRBV7-9
CASSPSVNYGYTF
>14|TRBV3-1/TRBV3-2
CASSHTDRGGGYTF
>14|TRBV19
CASGPPYSNQPQHF
>18|TRBV18
CASSPTRRGGLSGSEQYF
>13|TRBV24-1
CATGQAGTDTQYF
>15|TRBV19
CASSTHRDSNYGYTF
>15|TRBV6-5
CASSYIGGTTDTQYF
>14|TRBV30
CAWSKELRSRGYTF
>13|TRBV3-1/TRBV3-2
CASSRGGEETQYF
>15|TRBV6-5
CASSALAGAYNEQFF
>15|TRBV28
CASSFRGATAGELFF
>13|TRBV11-1
CASSLRGNYGYTF
>13|TRBV19
CASAAGPAYEQYF
>16|TRBV18
CASSPPLQGDDTEAFF
>12|TRBV7-9
CASRGEYTEAFF
>18|TRBV28
CATKGLHADRVGNQPQHF
>17|TRBV24-1
CATSDWLSGDPSETQYF
>16|TRBV4-2
CASSQDGGALLYEQYF